This section outlines one T cell receptor beta chain sequence together with its context. The data derive from a study of blood T cell repertoires in COVID-19. Background on the study: Samples of COVID-19 (acute and convalescent) were obtained from the United States, Italy and Spain.

The length of the CDR3 is 15 residues. Germline V gene data show CDR1 as SGHRS and CDR2 as YFSETQ. V was clipped by 0 bases and J by 6 bases, with 12 bases between them. Original data processing: Amplification of reference gene primers provided the estimated nucleated cell counts. Sequencing was performed with immunoSEQ multiplex PCR; in TCRdb, only in-frame clones are kept and a portion is missing. The DNA gave D and trimming, while V, J and clone size come from that table. Seen here are 310,000 or so clones, around 87% observed once, and the top ten hold around 1.4%. The specimen sequenced was peripheral blood. The V gene is TRBV5-1, the J gene TRBJ1-4, with D unresolved. The sequence was collected from a man between 65 and 85 years old with acute or convalescent COVID-19. CDR3 DNA sequence: TGCGCCAGCAGCTTGGCCGTGCTCGGGGATGAAAAACTGTTTTTT. It translates to CASSLAVLGDEKLFF.